This entry describes one T cell receptor beta chain. Germline lookup yields CDR1 MGHDK and CDR2 SYGVNS. Trimming left V 6 bases short and J 3 bases short, with 11 bases between. CDR3 size: 13 residues. The sample belongs to a study of blood T cell repertoires in COVID-19. Overall study context: Some COVID-19 samples were acute and others convalescent; all came from the United States, Italy and Spain.

Assay used: immunoSEQ multiplex PCR; TCRdb lists only in-frame clones, some missing. Among 100,000 to 150,000 clones listed, roughly 90% were seen once. The clonotype originates from a woman older than 75 with acute or convalescent COVID-19. Sequencing input: peripheral blood. The chain couples TRBV25-1 to TRBJ1-2; D possibly corresponds to TRBD1 (6 bases). The CDR3 DNA reads as TGTGCCAGCAGCAACACAGGGCACTATGGCTACACCTTC. This encodes CASSNTGHYGYTF.